The 4 T cell receptor beta chains below were found in one sample sequenced in a study of cytomegalovirus exposure and HLA in healthy donors. The PCR used 60 Vbeta and 13 Jbeta primers. The repertoire was sequenced with immunoSEQ multiplex PCR; TCRdb's copy has only in-frame clones and lacks some. The table has some 170,000 clones, under 85% seen once. Sequencing used PBMCs. These receptors all come from a human donor in good health.

The genes are TRBV5-5 and TRBJ1-5, with TRBD1 identical over 9 bases. The CDR3 consists of 15 residues. Trimming removed 4 bases from V and 4 bases from J; junction bases left unmatched: 6. Germline loops: CDR1 SGHKS, CDR2 YYEKEE (reference sequence). The CDR3 loop is CASSETGTGNQPQHF. CDR3 nucleotide sequence: TGTGCCAGCAGCGAGACCGGGACAGGGAATCAGCCCCAGCATTTT.

This chain joins TRBV5-1 and TRBJ1-1, with D perhaps TRBD1 (5 bases). The CDR3 contains 12 residues. Between the trimmed V and J ends, which lost 1 base and 5 bases, there was a span of 6 bases. Germline CDR1 and CDR2: SGHRS and YFSETQ. The CDR3 protein is CASSLTGTEAFF. CDR3 in DNA: TGCGCCAGCAGCTTGACAGGAACTGAAGCTTTCTTT.

Concerning this clone itself: Other DNA sequences in this specimen translate into the identical CDR3. The J gene is TRBJ2-1, the V gene TRBV5-1, with a tentative D call TRBD2 (7 bases). Germline V gene data show CDR1 as SGHRS and CDR2 as YFSETQ. The CDR3 has 15 residues. Trimming took 2 bases from V and 4 from J, leaving 13 bases between them. The CDR3 DNA follows: TGCGCCAGCAGCTTAGGGGGGGGCCCTTACAATGAGCAGTTCTTC. Protein sequence: CASSLGGGPYNEQFF.

V is TRBV7-2 and J is TRBJ1-5, with D possibly being TRBD1 (5 bases). CDR3 length: 14 amino acids. Trimming stripped 4 bases from V and 3 bases from J, with 10 bases between. Germline-derived CDR1 and CDR2 are SGHTA and FQGNSA. The CDR3 loop reads CASSSTVNNQPQHF. In DNA, the CDR3 is TGTGCCAGCAGCTCGACAGTGAACAATCAGCCCCAGCATTTT.